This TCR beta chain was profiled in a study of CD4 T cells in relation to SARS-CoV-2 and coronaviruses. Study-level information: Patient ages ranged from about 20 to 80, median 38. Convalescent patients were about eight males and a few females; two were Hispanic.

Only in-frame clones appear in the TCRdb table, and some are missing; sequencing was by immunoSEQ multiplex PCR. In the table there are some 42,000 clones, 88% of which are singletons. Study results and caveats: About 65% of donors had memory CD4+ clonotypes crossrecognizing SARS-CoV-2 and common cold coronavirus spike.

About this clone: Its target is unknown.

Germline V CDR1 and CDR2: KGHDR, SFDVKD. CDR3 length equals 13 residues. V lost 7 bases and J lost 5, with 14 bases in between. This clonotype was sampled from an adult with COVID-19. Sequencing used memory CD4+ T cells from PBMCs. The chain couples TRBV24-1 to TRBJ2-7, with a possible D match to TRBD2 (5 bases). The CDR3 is CATSRDSLDEQYF. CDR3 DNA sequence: TGTGCCACCAGCCGGGATTCCCTGGACGAGCAGTACTTC.